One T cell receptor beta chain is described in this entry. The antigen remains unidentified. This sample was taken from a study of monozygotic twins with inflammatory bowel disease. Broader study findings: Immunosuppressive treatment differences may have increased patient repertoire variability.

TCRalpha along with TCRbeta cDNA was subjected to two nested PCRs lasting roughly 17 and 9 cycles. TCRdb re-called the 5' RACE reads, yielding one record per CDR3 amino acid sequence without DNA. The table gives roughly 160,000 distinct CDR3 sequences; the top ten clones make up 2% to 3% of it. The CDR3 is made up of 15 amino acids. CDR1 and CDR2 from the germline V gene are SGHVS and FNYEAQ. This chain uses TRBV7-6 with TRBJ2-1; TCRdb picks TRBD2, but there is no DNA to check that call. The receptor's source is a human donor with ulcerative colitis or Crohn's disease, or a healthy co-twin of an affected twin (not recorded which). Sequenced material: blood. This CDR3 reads CASSPWTSGSNEQFF.